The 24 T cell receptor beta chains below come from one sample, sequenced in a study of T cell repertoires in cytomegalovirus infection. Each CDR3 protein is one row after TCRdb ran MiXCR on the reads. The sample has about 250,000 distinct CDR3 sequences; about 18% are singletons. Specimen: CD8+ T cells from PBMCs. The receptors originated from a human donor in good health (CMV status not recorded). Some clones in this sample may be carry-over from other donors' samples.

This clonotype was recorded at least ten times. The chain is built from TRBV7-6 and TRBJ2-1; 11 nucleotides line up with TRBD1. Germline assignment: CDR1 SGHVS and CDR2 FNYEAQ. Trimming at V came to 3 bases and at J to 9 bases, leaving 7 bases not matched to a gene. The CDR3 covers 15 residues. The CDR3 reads CASSFGTGGLGEQFF. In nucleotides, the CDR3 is TGTGCCAGCAGCTTCGGGACAGGGGGACTGGGTGAGCAGTTCTTC.

The CDR3 sequence: CASSRQALSYSYEQYF. CDR3 sequence (DNA): TGTGCCAGCAGCAGACAGGCCCTCTCATACTCCTACGAGCAGTACTTC. V and J are TRBV12-3 or TRBV12-4 and TRBJ2-7; tentative D call: TRBD1 (6 bases). This CDR3 region has 16 residues. V gave up 6 bases and J gave up 0 bases, with 18 bases separating them.

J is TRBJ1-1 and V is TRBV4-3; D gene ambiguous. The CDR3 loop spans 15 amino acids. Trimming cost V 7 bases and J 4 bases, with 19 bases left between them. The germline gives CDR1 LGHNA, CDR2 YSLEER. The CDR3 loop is CASTYSSSGSTEAFF. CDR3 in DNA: TGCGCCAGCACCTATTCCTCTAGTGGGTCCACTGAAGCTTTCTTT.

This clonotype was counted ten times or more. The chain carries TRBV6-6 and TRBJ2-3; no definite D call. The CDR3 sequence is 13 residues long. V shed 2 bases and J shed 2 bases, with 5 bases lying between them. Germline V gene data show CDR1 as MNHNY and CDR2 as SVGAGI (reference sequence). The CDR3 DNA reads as TGTGCCAGCAGTTACGGGGTCACAGATACGCAGTATTTT. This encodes CASSYGVTDTQYF.

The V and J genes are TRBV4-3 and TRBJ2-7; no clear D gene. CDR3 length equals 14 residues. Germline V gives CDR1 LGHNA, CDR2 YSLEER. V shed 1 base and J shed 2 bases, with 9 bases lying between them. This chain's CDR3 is CASSQGQTPYEQYF. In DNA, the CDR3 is TGCGCCAGCAGCCAAGGTCAAACCCCCTACGAGCAGTACTTC.

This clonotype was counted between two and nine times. DNA for the CDR3: TGTGCCAGCAGCTTGGGCCAACTCTCTGGAAACACCATATATTTT. This codes for CASSLGQLSGNTIYF. The J gene is TRBJ1-3, the V gene TRBV5-6, with D hard to call. The CDR3 sequence is 15 residues long. Trimming cost V 0 bases and J 0 bases, with 7 bases left between them. Germline CDR1 is SGHDT and CDR2 is YYEEEE.

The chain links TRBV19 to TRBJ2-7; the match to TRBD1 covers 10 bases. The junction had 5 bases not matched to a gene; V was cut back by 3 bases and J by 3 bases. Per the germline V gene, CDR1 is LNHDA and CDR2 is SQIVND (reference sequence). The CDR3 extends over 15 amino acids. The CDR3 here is CASSIGQGGGYEQYF. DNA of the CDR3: TGTGCCAGTAGTATTGGACAGGGGGGCGGCTACGAGCAGTACTTC.

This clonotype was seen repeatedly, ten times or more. CDR3 sequence (DNA): TGTGCCAGCAGCCATAAGACAGATTACTACGAGCAGTACTTC. It is translated as CASSHKTDYYEQYF. This chain connects TRBV7-9 to TRBJ2-7; D is perhaps TRBD1 (5 bases). Germline V gene data show CDR1 as SEHNR and CDR2 as FQNEAQ (reference sequence). V dropped 5 bases and J dropped 3 bases, with 14 bases sitting between them. CDR3 length: 14 residues.

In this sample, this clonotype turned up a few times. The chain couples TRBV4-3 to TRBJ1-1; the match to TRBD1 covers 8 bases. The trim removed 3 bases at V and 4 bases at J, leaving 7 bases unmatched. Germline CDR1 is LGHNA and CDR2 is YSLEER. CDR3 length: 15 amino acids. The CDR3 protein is CASSHSSTGGTEAFF. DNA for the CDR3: TGCGCCAGCAGCCACTCAAGCACAGGGGGCACTGAAGCTTTCTTT.

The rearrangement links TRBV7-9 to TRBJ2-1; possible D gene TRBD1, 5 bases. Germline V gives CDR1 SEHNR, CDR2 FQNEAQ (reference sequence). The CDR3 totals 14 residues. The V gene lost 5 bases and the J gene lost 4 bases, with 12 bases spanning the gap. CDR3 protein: CASSVTVQYNEQFF. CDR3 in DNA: TGTGCCAGCAGCGTGACAGTACAGTACAATGAGCAGTTCTTC.

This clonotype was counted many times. CDR3 bases: TGTGCCATCAGTGAGACAGGGGCCGGACAGGGGGCCGGAGATACGCAGTATTTT. It specifies CAISETGAGQGAGDTQYF. This sequence joins TRBV10-3 and TRBJ2-3; 11 nucleotides agree with TRBD1. CDR1 ENHRY and CDR2 SYGVKD come from the germline V gene. V was clipped by 2 bases and J by 5 bases; unmatched bases: 12. This CDR3 spans 18 amino acids.

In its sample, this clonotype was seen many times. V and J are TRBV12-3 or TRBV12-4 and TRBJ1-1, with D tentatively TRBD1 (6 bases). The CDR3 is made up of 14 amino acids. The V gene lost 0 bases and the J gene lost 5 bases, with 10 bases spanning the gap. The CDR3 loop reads CASSLARGATEAFF. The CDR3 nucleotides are TGTGCCAGCAGTTTAGCGCGGGGGGCTACTGAAGCTTTCTTT.

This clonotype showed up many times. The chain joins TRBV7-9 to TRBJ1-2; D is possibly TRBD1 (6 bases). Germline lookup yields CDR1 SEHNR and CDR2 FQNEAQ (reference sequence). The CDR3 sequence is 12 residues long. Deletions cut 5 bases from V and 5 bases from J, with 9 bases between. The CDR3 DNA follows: TGTGCCAGCAGCACCAGGGGTTATGGCTACACCTTC. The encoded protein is CASSTRGYGYTF.

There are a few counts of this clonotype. The CDR3 DNA reads as TGTGCCAGCAGCTTTTTTAGCGGGGGGGCGGTTGAGCAGTTCTTC. Residues: CASSFFSGGAVEQFF. The V gene is TRBV28, the J gene TRBJ2-1; 11 bases agree with TRBD2. The CDR3 is 15 residues long. Germline CDR1 reads MDHEN; CDR2 reads SYDVKM. Unmatched junction bases numbered 10, after V lost 6 bases and J lost 9 bases.

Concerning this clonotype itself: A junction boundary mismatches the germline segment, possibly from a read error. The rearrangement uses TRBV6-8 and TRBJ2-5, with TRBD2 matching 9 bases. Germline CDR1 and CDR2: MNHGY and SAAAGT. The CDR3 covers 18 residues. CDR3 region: CASSLWMGLAGSQETKYF. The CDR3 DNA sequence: TGTGCCAGCAGTTTATGGATGGGGCTAGCGGGGAGCCAAGAGACCAAGTACTTC.

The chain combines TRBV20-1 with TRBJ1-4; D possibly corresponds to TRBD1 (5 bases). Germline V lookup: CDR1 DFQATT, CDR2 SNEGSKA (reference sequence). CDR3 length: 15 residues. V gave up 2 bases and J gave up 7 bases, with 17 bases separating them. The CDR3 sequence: CSARYLTPQGEKLFF. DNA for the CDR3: TGCAGTGCTAGATATCTCACTCCCCAGGGTGAAAAACTGTTTTTT.

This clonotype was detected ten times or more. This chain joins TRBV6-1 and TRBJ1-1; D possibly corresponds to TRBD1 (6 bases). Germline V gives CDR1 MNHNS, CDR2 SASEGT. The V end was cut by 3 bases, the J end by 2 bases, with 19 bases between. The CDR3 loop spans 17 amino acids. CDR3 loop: CASSDRGRGAHNTEAFF. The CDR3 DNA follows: TGTGCCAGCAGTGATCGGGGGAGGGGGGCGCATAACACTGAAGCTTTCTTT.

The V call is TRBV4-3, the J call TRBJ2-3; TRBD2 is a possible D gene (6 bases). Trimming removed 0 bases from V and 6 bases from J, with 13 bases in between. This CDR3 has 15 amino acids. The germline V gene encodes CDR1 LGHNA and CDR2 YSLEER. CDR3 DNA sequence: TGCGCCAGCAGCCAAGATAAGGAGGGTTTGGATACGCAGTATTTT. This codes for CASSQDKEGLDTQYF.

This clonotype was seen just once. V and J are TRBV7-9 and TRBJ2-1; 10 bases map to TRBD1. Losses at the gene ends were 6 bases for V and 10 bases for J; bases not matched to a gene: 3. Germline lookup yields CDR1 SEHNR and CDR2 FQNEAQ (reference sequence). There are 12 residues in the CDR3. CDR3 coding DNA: TGTGCCAGCAGATGGACAGGGGGAGAGCAGTTCTTC. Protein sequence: CASRWTGGEQFF.

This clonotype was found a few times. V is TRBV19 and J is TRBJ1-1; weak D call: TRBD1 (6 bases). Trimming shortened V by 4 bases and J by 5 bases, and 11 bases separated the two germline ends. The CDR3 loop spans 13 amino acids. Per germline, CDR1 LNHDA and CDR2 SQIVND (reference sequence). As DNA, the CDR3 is TGTGCCAGTAGTACGGGACAAGGAACTGAAGCTTTCTTT. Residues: CASSTGQGTEAFF. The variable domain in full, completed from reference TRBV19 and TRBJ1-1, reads DGGITQSPKYLFRKEGQNVTLSCEQNLNHDAMYWYRQDPGQGLRLIYYSQIVNDFQKGDIAEGYSVSREKKESFPLTVTSAQKNPTAFYLCASSTGQGTEAFFGQGTRLTVV.

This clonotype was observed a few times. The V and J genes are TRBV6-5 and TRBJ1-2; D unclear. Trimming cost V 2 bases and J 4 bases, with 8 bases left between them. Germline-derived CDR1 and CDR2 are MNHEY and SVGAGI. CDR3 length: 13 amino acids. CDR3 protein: CASSYGSAYGYTF. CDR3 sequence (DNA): TGTGCCAGCAGTTACGGTTCCGCCTATGGCTACACCTTC.

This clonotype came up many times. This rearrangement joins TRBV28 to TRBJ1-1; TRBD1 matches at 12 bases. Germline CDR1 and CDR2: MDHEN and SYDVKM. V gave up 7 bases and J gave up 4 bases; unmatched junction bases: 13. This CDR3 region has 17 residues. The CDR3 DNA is TGTGCCAGCAATTCTTTGGGACAGGGGGCTACCGCCACTGAAGCTTTCTTT. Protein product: CASNSLGQGATATEAFF.

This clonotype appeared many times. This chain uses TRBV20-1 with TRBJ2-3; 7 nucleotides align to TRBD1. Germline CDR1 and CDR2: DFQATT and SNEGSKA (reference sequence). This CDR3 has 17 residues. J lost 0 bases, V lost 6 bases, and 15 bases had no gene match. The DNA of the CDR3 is TGCAGTGCAAGGGGGCTAGCAGATTCCTCTAGCACAGATACGCAGTATTTT. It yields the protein CSARGLADSSSTDTQYF.

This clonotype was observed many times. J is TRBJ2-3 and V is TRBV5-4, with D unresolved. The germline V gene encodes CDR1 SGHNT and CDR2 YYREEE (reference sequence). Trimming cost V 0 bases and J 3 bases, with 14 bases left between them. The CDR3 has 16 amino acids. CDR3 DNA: TGTGCCAGCAGCTTGGGTGAACCAACCCTTACAGATACGCAGTATTTT. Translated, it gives CASSLGEPTLTDTQYF.